One sample yielded the 17 T cell receptor beta chains listed below, sequenced in a study of control samples from healthy donors and cancer patients. Using immunoSEQ multiplex PCR, the repertoire was profiled, and TCRdb retains in-frame clones only, with some absent. Among more than 85,000 clones listed, just over 90% were seen once. Material for sequencing was blood. The receptors stem from a young woman in good health.

The chain joins TRBV11-3 to TRBJ1-2, with TRBD1 as a possible D gene (5 bases). The germline V and J ends were trimmed by 3 bases and 8 bases, with 16 bases remaining between them. CDR3 size: 14 residues. Germline CDR1 and CDR2: SGHNT and YENEEA. The CDR3 loop is CASSLIRGGVGYTF. The CDR3 bases are TGTGCCAGCAGCTTGATAAGGGGTGGCGTGGGCTACACCTTC. Drawing the rest from reference TRBV11-3 and TRBJ1-2, the complete variable domain is EAGVVQSPRYKIIEKKQPVAFWCNPISGHNTLYWYLQNLGQGPELLIRYENEEAVDDSQLPKDRFSAERLKGVDSTLKIQPAELGDSAVYLCASSLIRGGVGYTFGSGTRLTVV.

V and J are TRBV27 and TRBJ1-2; 7 positions match TRBD1. Germline V gene sequence: CDR1 MNHEY, CDR2 SMNVEV (reference sequence). The CDR3 consists of 16 residues. J was trimmed by 0 bases and V by 2 bases; bases with no gene match: 6. The CDR3 DNA is TGTGCCAGCAGTTTAGTAGGGGGCCATACTAACTATGGCTACACCTTC. It yields the protein CASSLVGGHTNYGYTF.

The chain couples TRBV18 to TRBJ1-2, with TRBD1 identical over 8 bases. V gave up 2 bases and J gave up 6 bases; unmatched junction bases: 20. There are 19 residues in the CDR3. In germline, CDR1 is KGHSH, CDR2 LQKENI. CDR3 bases: TGTGCCAGCTCACCAACAGGGGGTTTTTCTTCCTTCCTTTCTCATGGCTACACCTTC. As protein: CASSPTGGFSSFLSHGYTF.

The gene calls are TRBV27 and TRBJ2-1; no clear D. V shed 3 bases and J shed 8 bases, with 8 bases lying between them. CDR3 length equals 12 residues. The germline V gene encodes CDR1 MNHEY and CDR2 SMNVEV (reference sequence). CDR3 coding DNA: TGTGCCAGCAGTTTCCCGGGCGATGAGCAGTTCTTC. This encodes CASSFPGDEQFF.

V is TRBV19 and J is TRBJ1-4; possibly TRBD1 for D (5 bases). Germline-derived CDR1 and CDR2 are LNHDA and SQIVND (reference sequence). The CDR3 contains 14 residues. The V end lost 9 bases, the J end lost 5 bases, and 16 bases lay between the germline ends. This CDR3 is CASRSRDRNEKLFF. The CDR3 nucleotides are TGTGCCAGCCGGAGCAGGGACCGCAATGAAAAACTGTTTTTT.

This chain joins TRBV11-2 and TRBJ2-7, with D possibly being TRBD1 (6 bases). The V end was cut by 0 bases, the J end by 3 bases, with 18 bases between. Germline values: CDR1 SGHAT, CDR2 FQNNGV. The CDR3 runs to 17 residues. The CDR3 sequence is CASSLEVARGLYYEQYF. The CDR3 coding sequence is TGTGCCAGCAGCTTAGAGGTCGCCAGGGGCCTATACTACGAGCAGTACTTC.

The chain is built from TRBV20-1 and TRBJ1-4; D uncertain. The V end was cut by 3 bases, the J end by 13 bases, with 12 bases between. The CDR3 consists of 11 residues. The germline gives CDR1 DFQATT, CDR2 SNEGSKA (reference sequence). CDR3 sequence (DNA): TGCAGTGCTAGCCCCTCCCTCGGACTGTTTTTT. This sequence encodes CSASPSLGLFF.

The J gene is TRBJ2-2, the V gene TRBV6-5, with D tentatively TRBD1 (5 bases). The CDR3 is made up of 14 amino acids. Germline V gene data show CDR1 as MNHEY and CDR2 as SVGAGI. Trimming took off 0 bases at V and 5 bases at J, with 7 bases between the two ends. CDR3 sequence reads: CASSYSAGTGELFF. The DNA of the CDR3 is TGTGCCAGCAGTTACTCGGCAGGGACCGGGGAGCTGTTTTTT.

This chain links TRBV25-1 with TRBJ1-1; no clear D gene. The CDR3 totals 13 residues. V lost 5 bases and J lost 5, with 12 bases in between. Germline-derived CDR1 and CDR2 are MGHDK and SYGVNS. The CDR3 region has the DNA TGTGCCAGCAGTCTAGTGGGTGGGACTGAAGCTTTCTTT. The encoded protein is CASSLVGGTEAFF.

This chain connects TRBV29-1 to TRBJ1-6, with a possible D match to TRBD1 (6 bases). CDR3 length: 14 amino acids. Trimming removed 4 bases from V and 8 bases from J, with 15 bases in between. Germline assignment: CDR1 SQVTM and CDR2 ANQGSEA. The CDR3 nucleotides read TGCAGCGTTGGGTGGGGCAGGGGAGATTCACCCCTCCACTTT. It translates to CSVGWGRGDSPLHF.

J is TRBJ1-1 and V is TRBV3-1 (or the pseudogene TRBV3-2), with TRBD1 matching 7 bases. CDR1 is LGHDT, CDR2 YNNKEL, per germline (reference sequence). This CDR3 has 14 residues. V was clipped by 5 bases and J by 0 bases; unmatched bases: 3. Here the CDR3 DNA reads TGTGCCAGCAGCTACGGGACAGTGAACACTGAAGCTTTCTTT. Encoded protein: CASSYGTVNTEAFF.

The chain employs TRBV30 and TRBJ2-3, with D maybe TRBD1 (5 bases). V was pared by 0 bases and J by 3 bases, with 7 bases between. Germline assignment: CDR1 GTSNPN and CDR2 SVGIG (reference sequence). The CDR3 is 13 residues long. The CDR3 here is CAWSVQETDTQYF. CDR3 coding DNA: TGTGCCTGGAGTGTACAGGAAACAGATACGCAGTATTTT.

This clone appeared once. The chain combines TRBV19 with TRBJ2-1; TRBD2 agrees at 9 bases. The CDR3 runs 13 residues. Germline CDR1 reads LNHDA; CDR2 reads SQIVND (reference sequence). V trimming: 7 bases; J trimming: 5 bases; junction bases outside the gene matches: 3. CDR3 protein: CASNSGGHNEQFF. The CDR3 DNA reads TGTGCCAGTAATAGCGGGGGCCACAATGAGCAGTTCTTC.

This clone came up once. The genes are TRBV3-1 (or the pseudogene TRBV3-2) and TRBJ1-3, with 7 bases identical to TRBD1. The junction had 5 bases not matched to a gene; V was cut back by 1 base and J by 2 bases. This CDR3 is 16 amino acids long. Germline V CDR1 and CDR2: LGHDT, YNNKEL (reference sequence). CDR3 amino acids: CASSQVRQGAGNTIYF. The CDR3 DNA reads TGTGCCAGCAGCCAAGTACGCCAGGGGGCTGGAAACACCATATATTTT.

This sequence joins TRBV10-1 and TRBJ2-1, with TRBD2 identical over 14 bases. The CDR3 totals 19 residues. CDR1 and CDR2 from the germline V gene are WNHNN and SYGVQD (reference sequence). V dropped 5 bases and J dropped 5; count of bases not matched to a gene: 14. CDR3 region: CASSPKLGLAGGHDNEQFF. The CDR3 DNA is TGCGCCAGCAGTCCTAAACTTGGACTAGCGGGGGGACACGACAATGAGCAGTTCTTC.

The V call is TRBV6-1, the J call TRBJ1-1, with TRBD1 matching over 12 bases. J gave up 6 bases and V 3 bases, and 2 bases lay outside the gene matches. Germline loops: CDR1 MNHNS, CDR2 SASEGT. The CDR3 spans 14 residues. CDR3 in amino acids: CASSEGQGASEAFF. CDR3 DNA: TGTGCCAGCAGTGAGGGACAGGGGGCGTCTGAAGCTTTCTTT.

The gene calls are TRBV5-1 and TRBJ2-5; D is uncertain. Germline V CDR1 and CDR2: SGHRS, YFSETQ. V lost 1 base and J lost 1, with 8 bases in between. This CDR3 region has 14 residues. The CDR3 DNA reads as TGCGCCAGCAGCTTGTCGGGCAGCCAAGAGACCCAGTACTTC. Encoded protein: CASSLSGSQETQYF.